The clone carrying this T cell receptor (beta chain) was counted once. The data originate from a study of cytomegalovirus exposure and HLA in healthy donors. The CDR3 has 16 residues. CDR1 is SGHRS and CDR2 is YFSETQ in the germline V gene. Trimming left V 2 bases short and J 2 bases short, with 13 bases between. The PCR employed 60 Vbeta primers together with 13 Jbeta primers. Assay used: immunoSEQ multiplex PCR; TCRdb lists only in-frame clones, some missing. The data hold just over 150,000 clones, with roughly 81% observed a single time. The receptor was derived from a man aged 18 to 29 in good health and CMV-seropositive. The sequencing sample was made of PBMCs. The V call is TRBV5-1, the J call TRBJ2-2; perhaps TRBD1 as D (6 bases). CDR3 residues: CASSFRQQGNTGELFF. For the CDR3, the DNA is TGCGCCAGCAGCTTTAGGCAACAGGGAAACACCGGGGAGCTGTTTTTT.